The next 15 T cell receptor beta chains were all read from a single sample in a study of blood T cell repertoires in COVID-19. Profiled with immunoSEQ multiplex PCR; TCRdb holds only in-frame clones, not every one. The table shows 45,000 to 60,000 clones, with more than 75% occurring only once. The specimen was PBMCs or T cells enriched from blood (not recorded which). The receptors here all came from a woman aged 50 to 60 with acute COVID-19.

The chain links TRBV28 to TRBJ2-3; TRBD2 aligns across 8 bases. After removal of 5 bases from V and 2 bases from J, the junction contained 6 bases not matched to a gene. Germline V lookup: CDR1 MDHEN, CDR2 SYDVKM. The CDR3 is made up of 15 amino acids. The CDR3 sequence: CASSPRGGLTDTQYF. CDR3 bases: TGTGCCAGCAGTCCACGGGGGGGCCTCACAGATACGCAGTATTTT.

This chain links TRBV5-4 with TRBJ2-5; TRBD1 might be the D (5 bases). In germline, CDR1 is SGHNT, CDR2 YYREEE (reference sequence). Trimming took 0 bases from V and 1 from J, leaving 13 bases between them. The CDR3 spans 16 residues. CDR3 nucleotide sequence: TGTGCCAGCAGCTTGGCCGCTGACAGCCCCCAAGAGACCCAGTACTTC. Residues: CASSLAADSPQETQYF.

The J gene is TRBJ1-4, the V gene TRBV5-1; a possible D gene is TRBD1 (6 bases). CDR1 SGHRS and CDR2 YFSETQ come from the germline V gene. CDR3 length equals 15 residues. The V and J ends lost 3 bases and 6 bases respectively, with 15 bases between them. CDR3 nucleotides: TGCGCCAGCAGCTCAACAGGGCAAGTAGATGAAAAACTGTTTTTT. This codes for CASSSTGQVDEKLFF.

The chain links TRBV10-3 to TRBJ2-1, with 8 nucleotides matching TRBD2. This CDR3 has 13 residues. The V gene end was trimmed by 8 bases and the J gene end by 4 bases; junction bases not matched to a gene: 4. CDR1 and CDR2 from the germline V gene are ENHRY and SYGVKD. Here the CDR3 DNA reads TGTGCCATCGCGGGGGGATCGTACAATGAGCAGTTCTTC. Protein sequence: CAIAGGSYNEQFF.

V gene TRBV7-9 combines with J gene TRBJ2-7; 9 positions match TRBD1. The CDR3 is 14 residues long. Losses at the gene ends were 1 base for V and 2 bases for J; bases not matched to a gene: 0. CDR1 SEHNR and CDR2 FQNEAQ come from the germline V gene (reference sequence). DNA of the CDR3: TGTGCCAGCAGCTTAGGACAGGGGGCCTACGAGCAGTACTTC. Its protein is CASSLGQGAYEQYF.

This clone came up a few times. This rearrangement joins TRBV20-1 to TRBJ2-1; D remains ambiguous. Trimming cost V 6 bases and J 9 bases, with 12 bases left between them. The CDR3 runs 11 residues. CDR1 and CDR2 from the germline V gene are DFQATT and SNEGSKA (reference sequence). CDR3 coding DNA: TGCAGTGCCGGAACCGGGTTTGAGCAGTTCTTC. Translation: CSAGTGFEQFF.

This chain uses TRBV2 with TRBJ2-5; 12 bases align to TRBD2. CDR1 is SNHLY and CDR2 is FYNNEI in the germline V gene. CDR3 length: 15 residues. V shed 5 bases and J 0 bases; nucleotides not matched to a gene: 1. CDR3 residues: CASSTSGGYQETQYF. CDR3 DNA: TGTGCCAGCAGTACTAGCGGGGGGTACCAAGAGACCCAGTACTTC.

This sequence joins TRBV5-1 and TRBJ2-7; tentative D call: TRBD2 (5 bases). In germline, CDR1 is SGHRS, CDR2 YFSETQ. CDR3 length: 15 amino acids. V lost 5 bases, J lost 3 bases, and 18 bases lay in between. CDR3 nucleotides: TGCGCCAGCAGTCCAAAAATGGCGGGTGGCTACGAGCAGTACTTC. This sequence encodes CASSPKMAGGYEQYF.

The chain uses TRBV7-2 and TRBJ1-5, with D possibly TRBD1 on 6 matching bases. Trimming shortened V by 5 bases and J by 2 bases, and 10 bases separated the two germline ends. Germline loops: CDR1 SGHTA, CDR2 FQGNSA. The CDR3 extends over 14 amino acids. In nucleotides, the CDR3 is TGTGCCAGCAGCCACCGACAGGGCAATCAGCCCCAGCATTTT. The encoded protein is CASSHRQGNQPQHF.

This clone has more than one count but fewer than ten. The J gene is TRBJ2-7, the V gene TRBV5-8; 8 nucleotides align to TRBD2. Germline-derived CDR1 and CDR2 are SGHTS and YDEGEE. V trimming: 1 base; J trimming: 12 bases; junction bases outside the gene matches: 12. The CDR3 length is 14 residues. Here the CDR3 DNA reads TGTGCCAGCAGCTTGTGGCCTGGAGGACTAGCTCTGTACTTC. Its translation: CASSLWPGGLALYF.

This clone was seen only a few times. The chain combines TRBV3-1 (or the pseudogene TRBV3-2) with TRBJ2-3, with 8 bases lining up with TRBD1. Germline V gives CDR1 LGHDT, CDR2 YNNKEL (reference sequence). The trim removed 4 bases at V and 3 bases at J, leaving 3 bases unmatched. The CDR3 has 14 amino acids. This CDR3 is CASSPGTGTDTQYF. The CDR3 DNA follows: TGTGCCAGCAGCCCGGGGACAGGAACAGATACGCAGTATTTT.

The chain couples TRBV9 to TRBJ1-2; TRBD1 aligns across 7 bases. CDR3 length: 15 amino acids. From germline, CDR1 is SGDLS and CDR2 YYNGEE. The V and J ends lost 0 bases and 6 bases, in that order; junction bases with no gene match: 8. CDR3 nucleotide sequence: TGTGCCAGCAGCGTAGGGGGGGACAGCCTCAATGGCTACACCTTC. Translating it yields CASSVGGDSLNGYTF.

This clone came up a few times. The chain has TRBV2 and TRBJ1-2; 8 nucleotides align to TRBD1. The V gene's germline CDR1 is SNHLY and CDR2 FYNNEI. The CDR3 is made up of 13 amino acids. J was trimmed by 4 bases and V by 7 bases; bases with no gene match: 5. CDR3 DNA: TGTGCCAGCATCGGACAGGGTGGCTATGGCTACACCTTC. Its translation: CASIGQGGYGYTF. Filled out from reference TRBV2 and TRBJ1-2, the complete variable domain reads EPEVTQTPSHQVTQMGQEVILRCVPISNHLYFYWYRQILGQKVEFLVSFYNNEISEKSEIFDDQFSVERPDGSNFTLKIRSTKLEDSAMYFCASIGQGGYGYTFGSGTRLTVV.

The chain links TRBV10-3 to TRBJ1-1; D is possibly TRBD1 (6 bases). The V gene lost 3 bases and the J gene lost 2 bases, with 10 bases spanning the gap. CDR3 size: 14 residues. Germline CDR1 ENHRY, CDR2 SYGVKD. The CDR3 region is CAISEGGSNTEAFF. CDR3 coding DNA: TGTGCCATCAGTGAAGGGGGTTCTAACACTGAAGCTTTCTTT.

About this clone: Other DNA sequences in this specimen translate into the identical CDR3. The chain joins TRBV12-3 or TRBV12-4 to TRBJ1-5, with TRBD1 as a possible D gene (6 bases). This CDR3 spans 13 amino acids. Trimming left V 2 bases short and J 6 bases short, with 8 bases between. The CDR3: CASSLQGRQPQHF. CDR3 sequence (DNA): TGTGCCAGCAGTTTACAGGGGCGTCAGCCCCAGCATTTT.